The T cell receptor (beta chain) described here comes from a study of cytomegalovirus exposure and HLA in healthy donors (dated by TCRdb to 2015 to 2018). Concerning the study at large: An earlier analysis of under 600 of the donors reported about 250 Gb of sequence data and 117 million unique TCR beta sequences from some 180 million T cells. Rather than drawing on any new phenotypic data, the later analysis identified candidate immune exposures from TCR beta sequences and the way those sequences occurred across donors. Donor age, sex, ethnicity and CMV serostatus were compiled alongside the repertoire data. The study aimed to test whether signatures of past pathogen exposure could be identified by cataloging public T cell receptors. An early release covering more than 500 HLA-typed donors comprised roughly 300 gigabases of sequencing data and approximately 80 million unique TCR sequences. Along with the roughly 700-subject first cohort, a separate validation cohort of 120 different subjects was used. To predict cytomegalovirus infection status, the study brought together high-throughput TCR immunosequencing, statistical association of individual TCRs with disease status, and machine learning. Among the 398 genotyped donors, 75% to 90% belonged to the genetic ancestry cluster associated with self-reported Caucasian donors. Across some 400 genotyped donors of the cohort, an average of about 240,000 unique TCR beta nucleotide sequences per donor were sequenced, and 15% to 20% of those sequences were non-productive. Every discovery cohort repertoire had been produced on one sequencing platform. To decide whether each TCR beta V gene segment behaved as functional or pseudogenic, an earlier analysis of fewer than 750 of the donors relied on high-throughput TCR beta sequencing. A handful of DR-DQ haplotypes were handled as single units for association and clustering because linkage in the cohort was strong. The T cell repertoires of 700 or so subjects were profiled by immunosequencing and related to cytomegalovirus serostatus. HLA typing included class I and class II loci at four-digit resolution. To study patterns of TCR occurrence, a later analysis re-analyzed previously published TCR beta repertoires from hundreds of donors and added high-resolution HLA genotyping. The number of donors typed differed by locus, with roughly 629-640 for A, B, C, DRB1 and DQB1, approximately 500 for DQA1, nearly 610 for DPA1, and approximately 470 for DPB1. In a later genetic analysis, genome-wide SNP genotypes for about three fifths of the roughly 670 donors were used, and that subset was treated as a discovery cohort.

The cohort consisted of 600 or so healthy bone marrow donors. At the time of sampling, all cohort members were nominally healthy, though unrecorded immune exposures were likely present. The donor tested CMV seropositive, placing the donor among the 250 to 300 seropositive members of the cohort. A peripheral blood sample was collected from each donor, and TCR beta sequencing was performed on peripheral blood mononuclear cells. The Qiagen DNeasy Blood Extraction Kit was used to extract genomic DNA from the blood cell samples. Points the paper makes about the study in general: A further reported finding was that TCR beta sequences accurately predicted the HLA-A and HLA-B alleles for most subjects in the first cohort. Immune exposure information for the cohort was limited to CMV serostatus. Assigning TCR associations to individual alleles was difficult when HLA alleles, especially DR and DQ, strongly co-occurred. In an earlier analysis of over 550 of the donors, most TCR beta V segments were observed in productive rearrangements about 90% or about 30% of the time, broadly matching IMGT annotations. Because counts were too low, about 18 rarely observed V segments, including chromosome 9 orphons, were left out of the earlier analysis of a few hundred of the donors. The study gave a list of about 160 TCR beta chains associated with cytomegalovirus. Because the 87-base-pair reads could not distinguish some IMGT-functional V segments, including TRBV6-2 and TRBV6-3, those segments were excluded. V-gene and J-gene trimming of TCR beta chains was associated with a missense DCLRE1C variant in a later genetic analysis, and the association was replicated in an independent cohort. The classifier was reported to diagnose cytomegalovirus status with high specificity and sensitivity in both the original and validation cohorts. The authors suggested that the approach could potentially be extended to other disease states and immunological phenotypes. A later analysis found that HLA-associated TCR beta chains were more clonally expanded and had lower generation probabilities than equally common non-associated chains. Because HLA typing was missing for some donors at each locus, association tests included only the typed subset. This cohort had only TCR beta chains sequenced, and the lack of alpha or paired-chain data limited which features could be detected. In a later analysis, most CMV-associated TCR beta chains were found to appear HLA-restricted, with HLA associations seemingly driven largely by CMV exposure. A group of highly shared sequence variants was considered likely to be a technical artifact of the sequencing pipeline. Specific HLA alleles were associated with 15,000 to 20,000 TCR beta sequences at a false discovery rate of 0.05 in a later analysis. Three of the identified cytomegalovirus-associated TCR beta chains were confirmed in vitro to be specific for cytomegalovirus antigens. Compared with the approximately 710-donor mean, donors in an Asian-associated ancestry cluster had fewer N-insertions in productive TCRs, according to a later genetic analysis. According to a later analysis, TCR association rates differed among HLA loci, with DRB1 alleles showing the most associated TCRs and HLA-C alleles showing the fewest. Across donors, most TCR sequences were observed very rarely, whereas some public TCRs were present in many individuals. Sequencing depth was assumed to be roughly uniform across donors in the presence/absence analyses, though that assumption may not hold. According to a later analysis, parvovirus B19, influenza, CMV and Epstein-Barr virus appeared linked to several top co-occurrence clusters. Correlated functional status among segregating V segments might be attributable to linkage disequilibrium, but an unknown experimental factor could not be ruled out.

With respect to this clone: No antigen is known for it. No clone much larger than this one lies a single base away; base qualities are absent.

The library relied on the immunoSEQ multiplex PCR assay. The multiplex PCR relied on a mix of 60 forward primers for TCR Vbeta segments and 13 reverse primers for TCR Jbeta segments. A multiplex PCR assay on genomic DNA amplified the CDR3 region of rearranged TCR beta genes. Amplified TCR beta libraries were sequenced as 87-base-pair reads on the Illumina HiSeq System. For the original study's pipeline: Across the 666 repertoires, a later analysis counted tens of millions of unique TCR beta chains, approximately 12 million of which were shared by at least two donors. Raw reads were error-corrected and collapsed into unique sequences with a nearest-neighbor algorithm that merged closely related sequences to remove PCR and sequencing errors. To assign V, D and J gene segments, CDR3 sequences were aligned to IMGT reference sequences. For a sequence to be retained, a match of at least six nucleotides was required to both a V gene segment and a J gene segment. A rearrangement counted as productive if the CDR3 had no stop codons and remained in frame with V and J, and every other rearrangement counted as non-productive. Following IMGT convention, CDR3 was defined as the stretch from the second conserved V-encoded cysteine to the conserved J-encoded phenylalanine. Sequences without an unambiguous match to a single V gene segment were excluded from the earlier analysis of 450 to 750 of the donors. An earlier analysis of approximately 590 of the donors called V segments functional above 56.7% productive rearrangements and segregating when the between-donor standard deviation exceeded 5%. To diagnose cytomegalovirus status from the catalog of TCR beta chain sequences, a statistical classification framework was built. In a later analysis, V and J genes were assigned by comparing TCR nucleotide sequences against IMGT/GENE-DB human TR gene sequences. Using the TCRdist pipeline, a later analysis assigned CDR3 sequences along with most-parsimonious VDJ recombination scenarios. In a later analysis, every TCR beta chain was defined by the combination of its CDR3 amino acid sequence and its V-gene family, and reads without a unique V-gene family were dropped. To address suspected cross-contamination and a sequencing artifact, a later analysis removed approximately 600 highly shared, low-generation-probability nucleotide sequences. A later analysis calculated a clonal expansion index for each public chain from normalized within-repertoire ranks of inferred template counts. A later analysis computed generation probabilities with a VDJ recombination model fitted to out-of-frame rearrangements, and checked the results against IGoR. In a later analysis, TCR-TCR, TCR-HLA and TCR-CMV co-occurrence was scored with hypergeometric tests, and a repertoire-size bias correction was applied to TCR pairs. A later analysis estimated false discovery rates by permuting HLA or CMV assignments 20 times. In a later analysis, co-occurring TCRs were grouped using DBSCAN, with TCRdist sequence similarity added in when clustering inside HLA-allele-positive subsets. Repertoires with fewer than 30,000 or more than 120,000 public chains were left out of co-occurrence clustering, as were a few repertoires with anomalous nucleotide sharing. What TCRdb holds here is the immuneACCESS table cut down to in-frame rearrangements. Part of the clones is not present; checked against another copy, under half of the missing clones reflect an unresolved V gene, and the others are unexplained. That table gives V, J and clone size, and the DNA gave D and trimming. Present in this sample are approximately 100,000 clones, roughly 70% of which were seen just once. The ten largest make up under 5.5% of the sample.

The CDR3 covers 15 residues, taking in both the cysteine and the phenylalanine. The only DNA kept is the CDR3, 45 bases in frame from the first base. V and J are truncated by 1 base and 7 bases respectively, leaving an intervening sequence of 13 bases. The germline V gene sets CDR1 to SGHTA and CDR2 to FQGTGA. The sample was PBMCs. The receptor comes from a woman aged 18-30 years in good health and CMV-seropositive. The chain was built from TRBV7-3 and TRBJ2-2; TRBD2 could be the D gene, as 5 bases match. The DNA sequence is TGTGCCAGCAGCTTAAACACAGCCGGGGTCGGGGAGCTGTTTTTT. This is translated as CASSLNTAGVGELFF.